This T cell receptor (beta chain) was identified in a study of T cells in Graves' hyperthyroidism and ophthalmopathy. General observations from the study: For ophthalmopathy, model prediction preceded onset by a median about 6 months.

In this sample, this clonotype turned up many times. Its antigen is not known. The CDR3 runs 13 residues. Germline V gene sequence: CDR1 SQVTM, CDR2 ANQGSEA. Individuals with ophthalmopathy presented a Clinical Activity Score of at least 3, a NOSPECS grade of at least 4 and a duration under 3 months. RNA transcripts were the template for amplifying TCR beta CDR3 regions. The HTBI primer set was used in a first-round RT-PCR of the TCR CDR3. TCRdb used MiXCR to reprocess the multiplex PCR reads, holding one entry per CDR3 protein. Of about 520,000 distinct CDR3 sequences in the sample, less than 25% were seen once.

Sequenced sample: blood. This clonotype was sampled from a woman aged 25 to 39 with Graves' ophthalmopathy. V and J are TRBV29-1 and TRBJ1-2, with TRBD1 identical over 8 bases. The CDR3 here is CTTRGTGTGGYTF. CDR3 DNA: TGCACCACTCGAGGGACAGGCACCGGGGGCTACACCTTC.